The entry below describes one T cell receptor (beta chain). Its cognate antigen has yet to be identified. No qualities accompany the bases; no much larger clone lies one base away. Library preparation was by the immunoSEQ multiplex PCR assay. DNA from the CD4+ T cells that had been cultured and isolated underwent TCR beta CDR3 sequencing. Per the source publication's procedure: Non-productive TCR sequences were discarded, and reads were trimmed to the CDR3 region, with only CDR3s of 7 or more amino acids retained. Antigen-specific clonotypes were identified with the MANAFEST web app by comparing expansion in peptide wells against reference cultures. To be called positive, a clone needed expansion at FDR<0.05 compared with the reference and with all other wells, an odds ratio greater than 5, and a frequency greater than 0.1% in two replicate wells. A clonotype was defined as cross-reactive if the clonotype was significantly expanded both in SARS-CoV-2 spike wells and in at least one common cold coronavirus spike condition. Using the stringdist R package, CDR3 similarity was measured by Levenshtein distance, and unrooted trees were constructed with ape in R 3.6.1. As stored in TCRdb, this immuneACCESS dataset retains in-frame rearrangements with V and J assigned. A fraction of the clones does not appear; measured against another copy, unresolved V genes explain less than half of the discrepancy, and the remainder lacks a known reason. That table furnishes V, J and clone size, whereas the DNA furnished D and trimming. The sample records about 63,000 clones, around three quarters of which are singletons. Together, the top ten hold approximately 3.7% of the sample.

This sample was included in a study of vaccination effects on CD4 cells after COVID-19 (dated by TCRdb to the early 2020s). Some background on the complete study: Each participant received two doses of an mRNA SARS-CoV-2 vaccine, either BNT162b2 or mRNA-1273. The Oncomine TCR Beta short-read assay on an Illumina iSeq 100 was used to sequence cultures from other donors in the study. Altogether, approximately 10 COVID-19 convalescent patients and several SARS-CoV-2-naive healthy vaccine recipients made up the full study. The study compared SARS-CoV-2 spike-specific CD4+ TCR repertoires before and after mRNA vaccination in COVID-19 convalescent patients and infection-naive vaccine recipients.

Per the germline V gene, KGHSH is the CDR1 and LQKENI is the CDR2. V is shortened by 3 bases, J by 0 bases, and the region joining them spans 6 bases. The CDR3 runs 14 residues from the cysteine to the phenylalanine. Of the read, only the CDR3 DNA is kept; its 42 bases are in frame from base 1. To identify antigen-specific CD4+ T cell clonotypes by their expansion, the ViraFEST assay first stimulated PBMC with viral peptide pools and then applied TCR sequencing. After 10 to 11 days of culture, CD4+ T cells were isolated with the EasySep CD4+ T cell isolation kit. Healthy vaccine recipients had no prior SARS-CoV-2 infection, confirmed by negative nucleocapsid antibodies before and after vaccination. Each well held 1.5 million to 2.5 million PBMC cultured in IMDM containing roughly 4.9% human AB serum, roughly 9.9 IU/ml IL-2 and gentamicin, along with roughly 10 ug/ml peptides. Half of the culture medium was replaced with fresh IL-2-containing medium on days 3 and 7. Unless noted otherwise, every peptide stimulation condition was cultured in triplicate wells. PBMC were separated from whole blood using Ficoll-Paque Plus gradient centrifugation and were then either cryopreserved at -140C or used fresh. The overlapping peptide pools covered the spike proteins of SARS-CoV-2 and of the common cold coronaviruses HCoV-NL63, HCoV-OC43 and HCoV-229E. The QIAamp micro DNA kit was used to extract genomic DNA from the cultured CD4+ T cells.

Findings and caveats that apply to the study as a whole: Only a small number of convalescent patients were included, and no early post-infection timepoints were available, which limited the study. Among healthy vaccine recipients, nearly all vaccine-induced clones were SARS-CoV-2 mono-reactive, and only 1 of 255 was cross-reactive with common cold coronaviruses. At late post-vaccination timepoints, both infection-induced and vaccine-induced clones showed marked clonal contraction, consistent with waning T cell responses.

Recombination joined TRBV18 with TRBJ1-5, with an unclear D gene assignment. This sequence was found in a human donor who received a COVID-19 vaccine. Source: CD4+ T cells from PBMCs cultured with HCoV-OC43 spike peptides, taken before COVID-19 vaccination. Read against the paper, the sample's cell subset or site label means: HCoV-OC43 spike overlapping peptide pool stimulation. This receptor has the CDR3 CASSPGYSNQPQHF. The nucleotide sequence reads TGTGCCAGCTCACCCGGGTATAGCAATCAGCCCCAGCATTTT.